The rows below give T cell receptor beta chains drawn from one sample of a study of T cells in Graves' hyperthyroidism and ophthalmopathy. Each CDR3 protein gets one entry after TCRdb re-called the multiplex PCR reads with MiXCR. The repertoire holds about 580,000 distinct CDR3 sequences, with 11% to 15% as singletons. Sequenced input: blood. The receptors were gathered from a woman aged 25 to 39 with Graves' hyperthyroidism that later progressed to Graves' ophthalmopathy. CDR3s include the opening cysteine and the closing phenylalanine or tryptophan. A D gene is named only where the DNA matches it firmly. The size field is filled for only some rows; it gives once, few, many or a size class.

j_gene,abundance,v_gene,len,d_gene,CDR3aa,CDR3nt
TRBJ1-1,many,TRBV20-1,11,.,CSAPSHPGAFF,TGCAGTGCTCCGAGCCATCCTGGGGCTTTCTTT
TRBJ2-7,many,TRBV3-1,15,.,CASSQAWENPYEQYF,TGTGCCAGCAGCCAAGCCTGGGAAAACCCCTACGAGCAGTACTTC
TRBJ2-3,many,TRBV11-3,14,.,CASSSAVYTDTQYF,TGTGCCAGCAGCTCAGCGGTCTACACAGATACGCAGTATTTT
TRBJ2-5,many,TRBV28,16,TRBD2,CASSSVKRELGETQYF,TGTGCCAGCAGCTCTGTGAAGCGGGAGTTGGGAGAGACCCAGTACTTC
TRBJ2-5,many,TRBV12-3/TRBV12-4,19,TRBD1,CASSFREPLGQGAKGTQYF,TGTGCCAGCAGTTTTCGGGAACCCCTTGGACAGGGGGCGAAAGGGACCCAGTACTTC
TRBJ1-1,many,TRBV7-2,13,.,CASRLRGDSEAFF,TGTGCCAGCCGCCTTAGGGGGGATTCTGAAGCTTTCTTT
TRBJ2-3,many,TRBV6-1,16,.,CASTIPGLPDTDTQYF,TGTGCCAGCACCATCCCGGGCCTTCCAGACACAGATACGCAGTATTTT
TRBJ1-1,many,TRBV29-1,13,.,CSVEEQGNTEAFF,TGCAGCGTTGAAGAACAGGGGAACACTGAAGCTTTCTTT
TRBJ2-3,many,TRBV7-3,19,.,CASSPREGGMDPSTDTQYF,TGTGCCAGCAGCCCCCGGGAAGGGGGTATGGACCCTAGCACAGATACGCAGTATTTT
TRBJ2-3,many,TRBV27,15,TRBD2,CASSRSGRNPDTQYF,TGTGCCAGCAGCCGAAGCGGGAGGAACCCAGATACGCAGTATTTT
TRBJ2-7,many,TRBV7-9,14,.,CASSAGTEAYEQYF,TGTGCCAGCAGCGCCGGGACGGAGGCCTACGAGCAGTACTTC
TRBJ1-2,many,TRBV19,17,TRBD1,CASTRIAGGDRNYGYTF,TGTGCCAGTACCCGAATAGCAGGGGGGGACCGAAACTATGGCTACACCTTC
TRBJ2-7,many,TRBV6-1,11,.,CAVTTGTEQYF,TGTGCCGTAACGACTGGGACAGAGCAGTACTTC
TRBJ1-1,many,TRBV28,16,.,CASSSLMSGSDTEAFF,TGTGCCAGCAGTTCCCTTATGTCCGGATCGGACACTGAAGCTTTCTTT
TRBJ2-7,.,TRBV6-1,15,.,CASSEVATLPYEQYF,TGTGCCAGCAGTGAAGTAGCGACTCTTCCATACGAGCAGTACTTC
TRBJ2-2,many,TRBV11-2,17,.,CASSPPRIDANTGELFF,TGTGCCAGCAGCCCCCCCCGTATCGACGCGAACACCGGGGAGCTGTTTTTT
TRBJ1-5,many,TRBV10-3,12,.,CAISAERQPQHF,TGTGCCATCAGTGCGGAGCGTCAGCCCCAGCATTTT
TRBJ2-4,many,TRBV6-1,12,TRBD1,CASRGQGDIQYF,TGTGCCAGCAGAGGACAGGGAGACATTCAGTACTTC
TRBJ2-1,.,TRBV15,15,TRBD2,CATSNIAGDYNEQFF,TGTGCCACCAGCAATATAGCGGGAGACTACAATGAGCAGTTCTTC
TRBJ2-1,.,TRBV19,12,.,CASNSGLSPQFF,TGTGCCAGTAATTCGGGACTTTCCCCGCAGTTCTTC
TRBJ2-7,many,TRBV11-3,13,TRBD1,CASSPRQGDEQYF,TGTGCCAGCAGCCCACGACAGGGTGACGAGCAGTACTTC
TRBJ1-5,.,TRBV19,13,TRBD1,CAIGQGGNQPQHF,TGTGCCATTGGACAGGGTGGCAATCAGCCCCAGCATTTT
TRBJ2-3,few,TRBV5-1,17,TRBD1,CASSLVLQGASIDTQYF,TGCGCCAGCAGCTTGGTCTTACAGGGGGCGTCAATAGATACGCAGTATTTT
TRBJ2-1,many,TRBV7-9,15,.,CASSSESSSYNEQFF,TGTGCCAGCAGCTCCGAATCTAGCTCCTACAATGAGCAGTTCTTC
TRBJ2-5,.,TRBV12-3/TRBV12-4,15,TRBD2,CASSSREAYQETQYF,TGTGCCAGCAGTTCGCGGGAGGCGTACCAAGAGACCCAGTACTTC